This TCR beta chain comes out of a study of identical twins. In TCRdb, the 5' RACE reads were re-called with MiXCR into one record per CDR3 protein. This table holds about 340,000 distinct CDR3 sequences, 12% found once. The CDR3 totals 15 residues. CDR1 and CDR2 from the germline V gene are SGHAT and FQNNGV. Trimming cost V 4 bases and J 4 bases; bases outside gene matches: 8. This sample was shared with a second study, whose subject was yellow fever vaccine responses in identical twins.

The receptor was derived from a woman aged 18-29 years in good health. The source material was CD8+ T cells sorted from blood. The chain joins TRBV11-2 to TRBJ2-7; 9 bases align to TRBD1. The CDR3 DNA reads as TGTGCCAGCAGCTCAGGGACAGGGACAGGTTACGAGCAGTACTTC. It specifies CASSSGTGTGYEQYF.